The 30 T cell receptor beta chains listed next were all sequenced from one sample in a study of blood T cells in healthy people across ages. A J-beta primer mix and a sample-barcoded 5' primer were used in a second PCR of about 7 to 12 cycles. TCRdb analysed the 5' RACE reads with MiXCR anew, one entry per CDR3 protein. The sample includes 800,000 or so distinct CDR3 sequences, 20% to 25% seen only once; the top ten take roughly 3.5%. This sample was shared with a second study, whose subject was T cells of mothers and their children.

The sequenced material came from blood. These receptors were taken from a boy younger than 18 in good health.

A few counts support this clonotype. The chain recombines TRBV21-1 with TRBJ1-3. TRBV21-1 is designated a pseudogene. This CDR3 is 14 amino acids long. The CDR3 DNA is TGTGCCAGCAGCAAAGTCCAGGCTGGAAACACCATATATTTT. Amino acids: CASSKVQAGNTIYF.

The CDR3 nucleotides are TGTGCCAGTAGACGGGTTTCGGCCAACGTCCTGACTTTC. Amino acid sequence: CASRRVSANVLTF. The V and J genes are TRBV19 and TRBJ2-6; D remains ambiguous. The CDR3 is 13 amino acids. Germline V gives CDR1 LNHDA, CDR2 SQIVND (reference sequence). V was shortened by 6 bases and J by 6 bases, with 9 bases between the two germline ends.

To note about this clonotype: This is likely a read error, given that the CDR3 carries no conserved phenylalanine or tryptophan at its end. The CDR3 is CASLRGVAGGNEQFL. In DNA, the CDR3 is TGTGCCAGCCTTCGGGGGGTAGCGGGGGGGAATGAGCAGTTCCTC. The gene calls are TRBV28 and TRBJ2-5; 11 bases line up with TRBD2. The DNA matches TRBJ2-1 better at its end, which makes the J call doubtful. This CDR3 is built from 15 residues. The germline gives CDR1 MDHEN, CDR2 SYDVKM.

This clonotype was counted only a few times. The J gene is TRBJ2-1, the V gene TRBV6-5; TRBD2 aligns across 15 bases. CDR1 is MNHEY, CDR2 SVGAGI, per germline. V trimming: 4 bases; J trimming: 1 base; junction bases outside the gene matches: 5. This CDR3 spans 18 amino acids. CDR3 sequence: CASSLTGTSGGSYNEQFF. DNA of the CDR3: TGTGCCAGCAGTTTGACCGGGACTAGCGGGGGGTCCTACAATGAGCAGTTCTTC.

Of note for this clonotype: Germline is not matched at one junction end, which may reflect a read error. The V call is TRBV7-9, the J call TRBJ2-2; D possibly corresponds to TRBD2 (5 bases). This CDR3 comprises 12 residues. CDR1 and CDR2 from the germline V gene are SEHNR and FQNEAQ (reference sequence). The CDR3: CASSLVYGKLFF. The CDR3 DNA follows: TGTGCCAGCAGCTTAGTTTACGGGAAGCTGTTTTTT.

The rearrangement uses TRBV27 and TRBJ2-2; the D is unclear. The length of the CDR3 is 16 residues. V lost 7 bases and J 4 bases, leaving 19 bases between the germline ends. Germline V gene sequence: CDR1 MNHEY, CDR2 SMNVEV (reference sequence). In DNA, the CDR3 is TGTGCCAGCACCTCGGGTGTGCCAACCCTCACCGGGGAGCTGTTTTTT. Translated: CASTSGVPTLTGELFF.

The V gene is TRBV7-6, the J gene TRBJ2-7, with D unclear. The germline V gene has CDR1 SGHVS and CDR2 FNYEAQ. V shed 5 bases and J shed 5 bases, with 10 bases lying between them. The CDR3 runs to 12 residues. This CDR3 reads CASSDSVHEQYF. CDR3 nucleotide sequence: TGTGCCAGCAGCGACTCGGTCCACGAGCAGTACTTC.

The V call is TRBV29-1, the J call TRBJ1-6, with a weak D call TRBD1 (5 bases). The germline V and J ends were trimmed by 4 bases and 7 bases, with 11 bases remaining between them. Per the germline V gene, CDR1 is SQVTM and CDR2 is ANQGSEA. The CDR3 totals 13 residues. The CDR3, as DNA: TGCAGCGTTGGGGACGATGGAAATTCACCCCTCCACTTT. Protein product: CSVGDDGNSPLHF.

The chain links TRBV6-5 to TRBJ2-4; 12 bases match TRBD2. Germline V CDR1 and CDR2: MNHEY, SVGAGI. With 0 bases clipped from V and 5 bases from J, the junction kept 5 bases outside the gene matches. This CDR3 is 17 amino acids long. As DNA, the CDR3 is TGTGCCAGCAGTTACTCAGGGCTAGCGGGAGGGCAAAACATTCAGTACTTC. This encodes CASSYSGLAGGQNIQYF.

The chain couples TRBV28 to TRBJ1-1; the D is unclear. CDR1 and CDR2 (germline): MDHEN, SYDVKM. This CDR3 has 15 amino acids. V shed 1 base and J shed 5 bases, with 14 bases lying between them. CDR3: CASSLSGNGATEAFF. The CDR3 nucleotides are TGTGCCAGCAGTTTATCCGGGAATGGAGCAACTGAAGCTTTCTTT.

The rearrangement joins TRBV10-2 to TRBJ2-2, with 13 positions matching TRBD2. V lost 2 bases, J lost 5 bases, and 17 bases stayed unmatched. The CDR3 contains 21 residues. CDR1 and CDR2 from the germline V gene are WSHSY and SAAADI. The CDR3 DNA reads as TGCGCCAGCAGTGAGCCGACCAGGGCTGGACTAGCGGGAGTGGTAACCGGGGAGCTGTTTTTT. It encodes CASSEPTRAGLAGVVTGELFF.

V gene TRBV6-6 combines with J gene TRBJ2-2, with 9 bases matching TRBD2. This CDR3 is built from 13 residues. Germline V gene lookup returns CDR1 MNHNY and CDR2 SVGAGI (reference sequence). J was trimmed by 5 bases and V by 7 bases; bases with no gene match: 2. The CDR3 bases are TGTGCCAGCACGACTAGCGGAACCGGGGAGCTGTTTTTT. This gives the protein CASTTSGTGELFF.

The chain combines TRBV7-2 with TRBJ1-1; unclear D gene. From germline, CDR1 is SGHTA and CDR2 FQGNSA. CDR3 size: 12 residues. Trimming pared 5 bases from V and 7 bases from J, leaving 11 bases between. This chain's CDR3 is CASSQYSLEAFF. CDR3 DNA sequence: TGTGCCAGCAGCCAATACAGCCTTGAAGCTTTCTTT.

The CDR3 spells CASSFSAGRSSYNEQFF. The CDR3 coding sequence is TGTGCCAGCAGCTTTTCGGCCGGACGAAGCTCCTACAATGAGCAGTTCTTC. The rearrangement joins TRBV11-1 to TRBJ2-1; D is ambiguous. The V gene's germline CDR1 is SGHAT and CDR2 FQDESV (reference sequence). V lost 3 bases and J 0 bases, leaving 15 bases between the germline ends. The CDR3 spans 17 residues. Full variable domain (outside the CDR3, taken from reference TRBV11-1 and TRBJ2-1): EAEVAQSPRYKITEKSQAVAFWCDPISGHATLYWYRQILGQGPELLVQFQDESVVDDSQLPKDRFSAERLKGVDSTLKIQPAELGDSAMYLCASSFSAGRSSYNEQFFGPGTRLTVL.

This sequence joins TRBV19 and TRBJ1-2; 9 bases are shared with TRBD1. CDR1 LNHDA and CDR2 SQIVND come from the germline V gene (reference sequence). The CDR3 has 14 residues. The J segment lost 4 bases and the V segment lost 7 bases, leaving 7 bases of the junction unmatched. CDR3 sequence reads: CASKGTGTSYGYTF. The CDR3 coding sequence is TGTGCCAGTAAGGGGACAGGGACCTCCTATGGCTACACCTTC.

This CDR3 is CASRPIWGYTF. The CDR3 DNA follows: TGTGCCAGCAGGCCCATCTGGGGCTACACCTTC. The chain uses TRBV2 and TRBJ1-2; D unclear. Germline V gene data show CDR1 as SNHLY and CDR2 as FYNNEI. This CDR3 contains 11 residues. Trimming cost V 6 bases and J 8 bases, with 10 bases left between them.

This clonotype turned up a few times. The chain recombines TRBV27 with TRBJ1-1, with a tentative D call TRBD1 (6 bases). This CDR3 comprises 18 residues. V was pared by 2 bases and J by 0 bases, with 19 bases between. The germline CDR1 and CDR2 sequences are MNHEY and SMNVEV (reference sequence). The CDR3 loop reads CASSLQGPGLSMNTEAFF. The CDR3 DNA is TGTGCCAGCAGTTTACAGGGGCCGGGCTTGTCCATGAACACTGAAGCTTTCTTT.

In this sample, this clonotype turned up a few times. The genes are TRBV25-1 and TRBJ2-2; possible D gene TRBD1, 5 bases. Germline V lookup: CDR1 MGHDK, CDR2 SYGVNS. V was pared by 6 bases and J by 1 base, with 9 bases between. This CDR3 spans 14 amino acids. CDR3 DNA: TGTGCCAGCAGATCCCAGGGGAACACCGGGGAGCTGTTTTTT. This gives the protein CASRSQGNTGELFF.

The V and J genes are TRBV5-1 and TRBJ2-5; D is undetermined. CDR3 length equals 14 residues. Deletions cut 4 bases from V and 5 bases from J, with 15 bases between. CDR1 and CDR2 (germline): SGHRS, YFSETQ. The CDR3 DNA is TGCGCCAGCAGCCTAGGTATCAATATCGAGACCCAGTACTTC. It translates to CASSLGINIETQYF.

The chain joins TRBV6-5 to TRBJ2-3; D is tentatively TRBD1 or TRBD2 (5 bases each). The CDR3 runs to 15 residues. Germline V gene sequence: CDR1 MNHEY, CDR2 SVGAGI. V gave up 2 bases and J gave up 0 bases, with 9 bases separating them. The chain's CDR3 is CASSYGGFSTDTQYF. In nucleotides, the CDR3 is TGTGCCAGCAGTTACGGGGGTTTTAGCACAGATACGCAGTATTTT.

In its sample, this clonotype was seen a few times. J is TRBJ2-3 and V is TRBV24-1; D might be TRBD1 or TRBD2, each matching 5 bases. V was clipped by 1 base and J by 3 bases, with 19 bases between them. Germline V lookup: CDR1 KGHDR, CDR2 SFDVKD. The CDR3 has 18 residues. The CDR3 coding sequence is TGTGCCACCAGTGATTTAAGATCGGGCCCGGGGCGGACAGATACGCAGTATTTT. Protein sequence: CATSDLRSGPGRTDTQYF.

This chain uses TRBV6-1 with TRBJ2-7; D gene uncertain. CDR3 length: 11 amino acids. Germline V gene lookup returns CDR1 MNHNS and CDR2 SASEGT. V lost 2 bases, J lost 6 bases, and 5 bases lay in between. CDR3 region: CASSEFFEQYF. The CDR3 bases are TGTGCCAGCAGTGAATTTTTCGAGCAGTACTTC.

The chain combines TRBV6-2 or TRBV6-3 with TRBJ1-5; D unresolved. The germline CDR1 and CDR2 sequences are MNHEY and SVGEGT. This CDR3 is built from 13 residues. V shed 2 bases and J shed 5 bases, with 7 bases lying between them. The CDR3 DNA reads TGTGCCAGCAGTTACGGGGTCTATCAGCCCCAGCATTTT. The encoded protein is CASSYGVYQPQHF.

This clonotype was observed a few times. The CDR3 here is CASSQDLWQGGNEQFF. The DNA for the CDR3 is TGCGCCAGCAGCCAAGATCTTTGGCAGGGGGGCAATGAGCAGTTCTTC. The chain recombines TRBV4-1 with TRBJ2-1; possible D gene TRBD1, 7 bases. This CDR3 contains 16 residues. Trimming pared 0 bases from V and 6 bases from J, leaving 15 bases between. Germline V gene data show CDR1 as MGHRA and CDR2 as YSYEKL.

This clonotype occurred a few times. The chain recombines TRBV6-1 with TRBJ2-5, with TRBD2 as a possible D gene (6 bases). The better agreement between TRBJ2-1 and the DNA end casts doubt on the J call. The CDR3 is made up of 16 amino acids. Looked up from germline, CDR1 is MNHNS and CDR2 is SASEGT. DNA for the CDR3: TGTGCCAGCAGTGAACTTGTCGGCGGGACTTACAATGAGCAGTTCTTC. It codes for CASSELVGGTYNEQFF.

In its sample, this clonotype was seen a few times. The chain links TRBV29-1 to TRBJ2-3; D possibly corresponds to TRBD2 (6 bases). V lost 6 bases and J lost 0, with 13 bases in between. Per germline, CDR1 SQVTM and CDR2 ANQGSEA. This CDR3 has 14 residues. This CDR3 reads CSVRDFTSTDTQYF. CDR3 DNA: TGCAGCGTACGGGACTTCACTAGCACAGATACGCAGTATTTT.

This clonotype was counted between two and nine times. CDR3: CASNLGLRGPIETQYF. CDR3 bases: TGTGCCAGCAATTTGGGCTTAAGGGGCCCCATAGAGACCCAGTACTTC. This chain connects TRBV12-3 or TRBV12-4 to TRBJ2-5; tentative D call: TRBD1 (5 bases). With 7 bases removed from V and 4 bases from J, the gap between germline ends came to 22 bases. The CDR3 spans 16 residues.

In nucleotides, the CDR3 is TGTGCCAGCAGTAGGGGCAAGGACGGCTACACCTTC. This encodes CASSRGKDGYTF. This chain uses TRBV6-2 or TRBV6-3 with TRBJ1-2; tentative D call: TRBD1 (5 bases). The V and J ends lost 5 bases and 8 bases respectively, with 12 bases between them. The CDR3 runs to 12 residues. Germline CDR1 and CDR2: MNHEY and SVGEGT.

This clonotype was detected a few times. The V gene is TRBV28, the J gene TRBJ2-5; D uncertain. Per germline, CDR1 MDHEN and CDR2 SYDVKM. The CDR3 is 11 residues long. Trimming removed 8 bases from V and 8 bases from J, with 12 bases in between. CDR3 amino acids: CASGKWSTQYF. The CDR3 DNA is TGTGCCAGCGGGAAGTGGTCAACCCAGTACTTC.

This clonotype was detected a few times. The CDR3 sequence: CASSRTSGRAQQFF. The CDR3 coding sequence is TGTGCCAGCAGCCGGACTAGCGGGAGGGCGCAGCAGTTCTTC. This chain connects TRBV7-9 to TRBJ2-1; 15 bases map to TRBD2. CDR3 length: 14 amino acids. Germline values: CDR1 SEHNR, CDR2 FQNEAQ (reference sequence). Unmatched junction bases numbered 4, after V lost 5 bases and J lost 11 bases. Combining the CDR3 with reference TRBV7-9 and TRBJ2-1 gives the whole variable domain DTGVSQNPRHKITKRGQNVTFRCDPISEHNRLYWYRQTLGQGPEFLTYFQNEAQLEKSRLLSDRFSAERPKGSFSTLEIQRTEQGDSAMYLCASSRTSGRAQQFFGPGTRLTVL.